One and the same sample provided the 13 T cell receptor beta chains below, sequenced in a study of blood T cell repertoires in COVID-19 (dated by TCRdb to about 2020). The protocol used for the library was the immunoSEQ multiplex PCR assay. Held by TCRdb, this immuneACCESS table contains in-frame sequences only and omits some clones. Under half of the omission traces to an unresolved V gene where checked; the cause of the rest is unknown. This sample gives roughly 250,000 clones in total; 65% to 80% of them show up just once. The ten largest clones add up to around 3.6% of the sample. Sequences were obtained from peripheral blood. The receptors originated from a woman aged 40 to 49 with active or convalescent COVID-19.

The rearrangement links TRBV4-1 to TRBJ2-6; 8 bases agree with TRBD1. J lost 3 bases, V lost 1 base, and 8 bases had no gene match. The CDR3 spans 18 residues. Germline lookup yields CDR1 MGHRA and CDR2 YSYEKL. CDR3 region: CASSQGQGAVVGANVLTF. The CDR3 DNA reads TGCGCCAGCAGCCAAGGTCAGGGGGCTGTTGTTGGGGCCAACGTCCTGACTTTC.

This clone appeared once. V gene TRBV21-1 combines with J gene TRBJ2-2; TRBD2 was called by the table and not checked on the DNA. TRBV21-1 is a documented pseudogene. The CDR3 is 15 amino acids. The CDR3 here is CASSRLASEHRGAVF. The CDR3 DNA reads TGTGCCAGCAGCCGACTCGCTTCCGAACACCGGGGAGCTGTTTTT.

The chain combines TRBV30 with TRBJ1-2; the D gene is possibly TRBD1 (6 bases). Per germline, CDR1 GTSNPN and CDR2 SVGIG (reference sequence). V lost 0 bases and J 7 bases, leaving 18 bases between the germline ends. The CDR3 has 15 residues. CDR3 sequence: CAWSVLRGTKGGYTF. CDR3 bases: TGTGCCTGGAGTGTACTAAGGGGGACAAAGGGTGGCTACACCTTC.

The V and J genes are TRBV3-1 (or the pseudogene TRBV3-2) and TRBJ1-6, with 8 bases fitting TRBD1. CDR3 length equals 15 residues. Germline V gene sequence: CDR1 LGHDT, CDR2 YNNKEL (reference sequence). V dropped 1 base and J dropped 6; count of bases not matched to a gene: 2. Here the CDR3 DNA reads TGTGCCAGCAGCCAAGCAGGGGGCGGTAATTCACCCCTCCACTTT. It codes for CASSQAGGGNSPLHF.

This clone has a handful of counts. This sequence joins TRBV6-2 or TRBV6-3 and TRBJ1-5, with TRBD1 as a possible D gene (6 bases). Looked up from germline, CDR1 is MNHEY and CDR2 is SVGEGT. With 2 bases removed from V and 6 bases from J, the gap between germline ends came to 14 bases. The CDR3 has 15 amino acids. The DNA of the CDR3 is TGTGCCAGCAGTTACCCAGGGGCGAGGTTTCAGCCCCAGCATTTT. Residues: CASSYPGARFQPQHF.

This clone was seen a single time. CDR3 protein: CASSPTTANTEAFF. The CDR3 DNA sequence: TGCGCCAGCAGCCCAACGACAGCGAACACTGAAGCTTTCTTT. The genes are TRBV5-1 and TRBJ1-1, with D possibly TRBD1 on 5 matching bases. The germline V and J ends were trimmed by 4 bases and 1 base, with 11 bases remaining between them. CDR1 is SGHRS, CDR2 YFSETQ, per germline. CDR3 length: 14 residues.

With respect to this clone: The identical CDR3 is also encoded by other nucleotide sequences in the sample. This rearrangement joins TRBV7-9 to TRBJ1-1; 7 positions agree with TRBD1. Per the germline V gene, CDR1 is SEHNR and CDR2 is FQNEAQ (reference sequence). The V gene end was trimmed by 5 bases and the J gene end by 0 bases; junction bases not matched to a gene: 6. There are 15 residues in the CDR3. The CDR3 protein is CASSAQGQLNTEAFF. In DNA form, the CDR3 reads TGTGCCAGCAGCGCACAGGGGCAACTGAACACTGAAGCTTTCTTT.

This clone was recorded only once. DNA of the CDR3: TGTGCCAGCAGCTTAACGGGGCGGAGAAGCTCCTACAATGAGCAGTTCTTC. Its protein product is CASSLTGRRSSYNEQFF. The rearrangement uses TRBV7-3 and TRBJ2-1; weak D call: TRBD1 (5 bases). Germline CDR1 and CDR2: SGHTA and FQGTGA. This CDR3 is 17 amino acids long. Trimming removed 0 bases at V and 0 bases at J, with 12 bases between.

V usage is TRBV28 and J usage is TRBJ1-6, with D unclear. V dropped 2 bases and J dropped 12 bases, with 14 bases sitting between them. Germline V gene sequence: CDR1 MDHEN, CDR2 SYDVKM. CDR3 length: 14 residues. The CDR3 DNA sequence: TGTGCCAGCAGTTTAGTATTCCTGATGCGACCCCTCCACTTT. Encoded protein: CASSLVFLMRPLHF.

V is TRBV24-1 and J is TRBJ2-2; 8 bases map to TRBD1. Germline V gene lookup returns CDR1 KGHDR and CDR2 SFDVKD. The CDR3 runs 17 residues. V trimming: 0 bases; J trimming: 6 bases; junction bases outside the gene matches: 8. The CDR3 is CATSDLQGQGFPGELFF. CDR3 sequence (DNA): TGTGCCACCAGTGATTTGCAAGGACAGGGTTTCCCCGGGGAGCTGTTTTTT.

This chain joins TRBV6-5 and TRBJ1-5; D is perhaps TRBD1 (6 bases). Deletions cut 6 bases from V and 6 bases from J, with 12 bases between. This CDR3 contains 13 residues. Germline V lookup: CDR1 MNHEY, CDR2 SVGAGI. CDR3 nucleotide sequence: TGTGCCAGCAGCCTTTTACAGGGTCAGCCCCAGCATTTT. It translates to CASSLLQGQPQHF.

The V and J genes are TRBV2 and TRBJ2-5; no clear D. This CDR3 comprises 17 residues. Germline V gene data show CDR1 as SNHLY and CDR2 as FYNNEI. Trimming cost V 3 bases and J 0 bases, with 17 bases left between them. CDR3: CASSERFFVEHQETQYF. CDR3 bases: TGTGCCAGCAGTGAGCGTTTTTTTGTAGAACACCAAGAGACCCAGTACTTC. Supplemented by reference TRBV2 and TRBJ2-5, the full variable domain reads EPEVTQTPSHQVTQMGQEVILRCVPISNHLYFYWYRQILGQKVEFLVSFYNNEISEKSEIFDDQFSVERPDGSNFTLKIRSTKLEDSAMYFCASSERFFVEHQETQYFGPGTRLLVL.

The chain has TRBV12-3 or TRBV12-4 and TRBJ2-1; 7 bases fit TRBD2. The CDR3 covers 13 residues. Trimming took 8 bases from V and 3 from J; bases not matched to a gene: 4. This CDR3 is CASGGVGYNEQFF. The CDR3 DNA is TGTGCCAGCGGGGGGGTAGGCTACAATGAGCAGTTCTTC.